This TCR beta chain stems from a study of radiation and T cells in renal cell carcinoma. Sequencing was performed with immunoSEQ multiplex PCR; in TCRdb, only in-frame clones are kept and a portion is missing. This table has 120,000 to 150,000 clones, 80% to 90% appearing once. About this clone: This clone may be a read error of a much larger clone one base away.

The time point was: blood 4 weeks post-SBRT, at nephrectomy. The treatment is: 15 Gy SBRT to primary tumor, nephrectomy 4 weeks later. After removal of 3 bases from V and 3 bases from J, the junction contained 1 base not matched to a gene. The germline V gene encodes CDR1 MGHDK and CDR2 SYGVNS. The CDR3 totals 15 residues. This receptor was taken from a woman between 45 and 65 years old with renal cell carcinoma. The input for sequencing was blood, taken from a patient whose treatment included radiotherapy and nephrectomy. The V and J genes are TRBV25-1 and TRBJ1-6; 8 bases line up with TRBD1. The CDR3 is CASSDRGLYNSPLHF. DNA of the CDR3: TGTGCCAGCAGTGACAGGGGGCTCTATAATTCACCCCTCCACTTT. Using reference TRBV25-1 and TRBJ1-6 for the parts outside the CDR3, the full variable domain is EADIYQTPRYLVIGTGKKITLECSQTMGHDKMYWYQQDPGMELHLIHYSYGVNSTEKGDLSSESTVSRIRTEHFPLTLESARPSHTSQYLCASSDRGLYNSPLHFGNGTRLTVT.